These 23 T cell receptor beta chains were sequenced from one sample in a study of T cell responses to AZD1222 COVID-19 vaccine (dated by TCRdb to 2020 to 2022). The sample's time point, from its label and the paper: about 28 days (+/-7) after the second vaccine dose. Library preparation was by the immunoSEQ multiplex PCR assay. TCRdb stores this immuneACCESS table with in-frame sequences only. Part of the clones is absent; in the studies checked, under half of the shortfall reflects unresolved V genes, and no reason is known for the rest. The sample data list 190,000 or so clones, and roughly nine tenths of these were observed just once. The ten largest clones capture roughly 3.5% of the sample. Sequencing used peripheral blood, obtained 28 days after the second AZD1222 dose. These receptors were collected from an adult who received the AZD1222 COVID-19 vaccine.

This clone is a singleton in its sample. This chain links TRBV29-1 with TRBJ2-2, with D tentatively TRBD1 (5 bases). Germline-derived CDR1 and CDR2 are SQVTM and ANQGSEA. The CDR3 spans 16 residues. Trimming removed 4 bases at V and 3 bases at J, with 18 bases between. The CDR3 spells CSVGPAGNRDTGELFF. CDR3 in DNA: TGCAGCGTTGGGCCGGCAGGGAATCGGGACACCGGGGAGCTGTTTTTT.

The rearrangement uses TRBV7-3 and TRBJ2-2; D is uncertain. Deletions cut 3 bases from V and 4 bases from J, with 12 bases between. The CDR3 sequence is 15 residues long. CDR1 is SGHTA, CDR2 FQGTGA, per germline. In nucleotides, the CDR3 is TGTGCCAGCAGCTTTTCAGCCTCGGGCACCGGGGAGCTGTTTTTT. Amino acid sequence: CASSFSASGTGELFF. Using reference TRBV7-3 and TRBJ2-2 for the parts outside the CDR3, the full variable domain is GAGVSQTPSNKVTEKGKYVELRCDPISGHTALYWYRQSLGQGPEFLIYFQGTGAADDSGLPNDRFFAVRPEGSVSTLKIQRTERGDSAVYLCASSFSASGTGELFFGEGSRLTVL.

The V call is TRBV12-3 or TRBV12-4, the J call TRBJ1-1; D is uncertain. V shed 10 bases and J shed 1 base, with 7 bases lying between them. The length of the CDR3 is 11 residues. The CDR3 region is CATWWNTEAFF. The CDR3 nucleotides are TGTGCCACGTGGTGGAACACTGAAGCTTTCTTT.

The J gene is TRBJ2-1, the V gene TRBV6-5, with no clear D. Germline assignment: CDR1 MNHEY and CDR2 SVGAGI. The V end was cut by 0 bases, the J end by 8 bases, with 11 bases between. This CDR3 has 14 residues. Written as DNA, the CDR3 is TGTGCCAGCAGTTACTCCCAAGGGTACGATGAGCAGTTCTTC. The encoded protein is CASSYSQGYDEQFF.

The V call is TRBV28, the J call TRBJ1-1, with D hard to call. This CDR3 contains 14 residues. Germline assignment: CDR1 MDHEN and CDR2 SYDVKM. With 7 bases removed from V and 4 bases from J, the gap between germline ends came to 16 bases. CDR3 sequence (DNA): TGTGCCAGCAAAAGGGTCGGGGTTCGCACTGAAGCTTTCTTT. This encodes CASKRVGVRTEAFF. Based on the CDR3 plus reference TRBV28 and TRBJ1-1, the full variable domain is DVKVTQSSRYLVKRTGEKVFLECVQDMDHENMFWYRQDPGLGLRLIYFSYDVKMKEKGDIPEGYSVSREKKERFSLILESASTNQTSMYLCASKRVGVRTEAFFGQGTRLTVV.

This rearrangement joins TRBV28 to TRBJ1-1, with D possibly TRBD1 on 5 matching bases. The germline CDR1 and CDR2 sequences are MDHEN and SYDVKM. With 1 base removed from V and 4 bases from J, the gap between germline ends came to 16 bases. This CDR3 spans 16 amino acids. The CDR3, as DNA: TGTGCCAGCAGTTTATATACGGGGACCATGAGCACTGAAGCTTTCTTT. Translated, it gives CASSLYTGTMSTEAFF.

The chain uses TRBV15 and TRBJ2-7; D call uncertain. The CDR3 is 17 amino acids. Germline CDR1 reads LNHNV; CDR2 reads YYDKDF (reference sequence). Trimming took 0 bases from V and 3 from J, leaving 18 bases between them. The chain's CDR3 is CATSRESFWGPIYEQYF. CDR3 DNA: TGTGCCACCAGCAGAGAAAGTTTTTGGGGTCCCATCTACGAGCAGTACTTC.

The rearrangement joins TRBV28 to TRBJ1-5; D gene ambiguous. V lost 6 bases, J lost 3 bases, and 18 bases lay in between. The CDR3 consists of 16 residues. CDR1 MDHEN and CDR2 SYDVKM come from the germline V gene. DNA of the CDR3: TGTGCCAGCAGCCTGGCGGTGACTGTTGCCAATCAGCCCCAGCATTTT. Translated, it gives CASSLAVTVANQPQHF.

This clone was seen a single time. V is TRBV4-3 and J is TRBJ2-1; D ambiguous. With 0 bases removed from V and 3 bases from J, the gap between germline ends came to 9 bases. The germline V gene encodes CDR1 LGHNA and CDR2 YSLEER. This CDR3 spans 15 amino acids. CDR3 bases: TGCGCCAGCAGCCAAGATTTCCTTAGCTACAATGAGCAGTTCTTC. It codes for CASSQDFLSYNEQFF.

CDR3 DNA: TGTGCCAGCAGTTTATGGGGTACCGCCGGGACAGGGGATAATGAGCAGTTCTTC. It encodes CASSLWGTAGTGDNEQFF. The gene calls are TRBV28 and TRBJ2-1; 10 nucleotides agree with TRBD1. Germline V gives CDR1 MDHEN, CDR2 SYDVKM. The trim removed 0 bases at V and 7 bases at J, leaving 12 bases unmatched. CDR3 length: 18 residues.

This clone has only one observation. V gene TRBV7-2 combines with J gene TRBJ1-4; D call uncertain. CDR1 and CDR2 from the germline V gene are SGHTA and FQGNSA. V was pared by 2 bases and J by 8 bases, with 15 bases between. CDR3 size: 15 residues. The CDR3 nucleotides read TGTGCCAGCAGCTTACGAGGGAGGCTGGGAGAAAAACTGTTTTTT. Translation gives CASSLRGRLGEKLFF. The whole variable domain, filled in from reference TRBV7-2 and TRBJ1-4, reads GAGVSQSPSNKVTEKGKDVELRCDPISGHTALYWYRQSLGQGLEFLIYFQGNSAPDKSGLPSDRFSAERTGGSVSTLTIQRTQQEDSAVYLCASSLRGRLGEKLFFGSGTQLSVL.

CDR3 DNA sequence: TGTGCCAGCGGATTCCAAGGGGGCACTGAAGCTTTCTTT. This gives the protein CASGFQGGTEAFF. The rearrangement joins TRBV19 to TRBJ1-1, with D maybe TRBD1 (6 bases). There are 13 residues in the CDR3. Looked up from germline, CDR1 is LNHDA and CDR2 is SQIVND (reference sequence). V was shortened by 9 bases and J by 4 bases, with 15 bases between the two germline ends.

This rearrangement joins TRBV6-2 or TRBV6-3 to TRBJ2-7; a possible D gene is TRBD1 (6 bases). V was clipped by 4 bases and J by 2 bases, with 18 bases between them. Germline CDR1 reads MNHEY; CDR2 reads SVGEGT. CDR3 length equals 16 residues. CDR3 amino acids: CASSSPRLQGTYEQYF. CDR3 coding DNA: TGTGCCAGCAGTTCCCCCAGACTCCAGGGGACCTACGAGCAGTACTTC.

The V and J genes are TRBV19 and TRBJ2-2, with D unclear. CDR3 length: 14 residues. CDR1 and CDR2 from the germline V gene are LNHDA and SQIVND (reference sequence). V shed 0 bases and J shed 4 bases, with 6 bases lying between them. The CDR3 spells CASSIEGITGELFF. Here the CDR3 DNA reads TGTGCCAGTAGTATAGAAGGGATCACCGGGGAGCTGTTTTTT.

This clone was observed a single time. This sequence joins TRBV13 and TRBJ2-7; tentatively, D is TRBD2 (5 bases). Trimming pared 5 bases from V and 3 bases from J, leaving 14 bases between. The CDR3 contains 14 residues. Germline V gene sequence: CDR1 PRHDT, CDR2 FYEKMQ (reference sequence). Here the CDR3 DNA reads TGTGCCAGCAGCCTCCTGGGAGAGGGCTACGAGCAGTACTTC. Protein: CASSLLGEGYEQYF.

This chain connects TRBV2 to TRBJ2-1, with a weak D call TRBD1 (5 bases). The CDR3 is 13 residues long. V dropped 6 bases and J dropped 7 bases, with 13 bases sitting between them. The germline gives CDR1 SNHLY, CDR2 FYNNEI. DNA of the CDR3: TGTGCCAGCAGACAGGACATCAATAATGAGCAGTTCTTC. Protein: CASRQDINNEQFF. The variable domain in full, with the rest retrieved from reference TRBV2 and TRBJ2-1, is EPEVTQTPSHQVTQMGQEVILRCVPISNHLYFYWYRQILGQKVEFLVSFYNNEISEKSEIFDDQFSVERPDGSNFTLKIRSTKLEDSAMYFCASRQDINNEQFFGPGTRLTVL.

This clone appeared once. CDR3 nucleotides: TGTGCCAGCAGTGAAGAGGCGGGAGCGGGGGAGACCCAGTACTTC. This sequence encodes CASSEEAGAGETQYF. V gene TRBV2 combines with J gene TRBJ2-5; TRBD2 agrees at 7 bases. V trimming: 1 base; J trimming: 5 bases; junction bases outside the gene matches: 7. The CDR3 is made up of 15 amino acids. From germline, CDR1 is SNHLY and CDR2 FYNNEI.

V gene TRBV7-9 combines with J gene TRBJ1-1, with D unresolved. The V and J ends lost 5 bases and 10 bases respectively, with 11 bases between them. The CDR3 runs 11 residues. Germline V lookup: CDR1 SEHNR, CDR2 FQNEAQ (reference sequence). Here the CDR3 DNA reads TGTGCCAGCAGCCCCCTTGGAGGAGCTTTCTTT. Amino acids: CASSPLGGAFF.

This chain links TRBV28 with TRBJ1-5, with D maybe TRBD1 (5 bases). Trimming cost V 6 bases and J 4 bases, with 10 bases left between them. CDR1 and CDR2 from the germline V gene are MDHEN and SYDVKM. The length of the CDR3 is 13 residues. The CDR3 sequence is CASRVGGNQPQHF. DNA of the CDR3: TGTGCCAGCAGGGTTGGGGGTAATCAGCCCCAGCATTTT.

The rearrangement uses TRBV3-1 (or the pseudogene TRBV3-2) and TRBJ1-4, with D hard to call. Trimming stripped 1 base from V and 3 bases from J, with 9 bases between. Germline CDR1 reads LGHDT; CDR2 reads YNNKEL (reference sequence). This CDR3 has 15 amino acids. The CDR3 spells CASSQGGGANEKLFF. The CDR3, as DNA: TGTGCCAGCAGCCAAGGAGGCGGGGCTAATGAAAAACTGTTTTTT.

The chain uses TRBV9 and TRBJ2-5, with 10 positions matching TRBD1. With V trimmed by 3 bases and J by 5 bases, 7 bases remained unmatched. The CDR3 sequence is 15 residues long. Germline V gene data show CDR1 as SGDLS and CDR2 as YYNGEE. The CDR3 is CASSGRQGARETQYF. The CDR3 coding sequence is TGTGCCAGCAGCGGCCGACAGGGGGCGAGGGAGACCCAGTACTTC.

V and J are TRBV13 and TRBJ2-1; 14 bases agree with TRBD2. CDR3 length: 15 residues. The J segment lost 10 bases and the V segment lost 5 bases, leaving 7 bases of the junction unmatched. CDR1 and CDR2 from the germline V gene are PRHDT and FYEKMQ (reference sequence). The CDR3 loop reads CASSPTSGRAGEQFF. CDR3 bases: TGTGCCAGCAGCCCGACTAGCGGGAGGGCCGGGGAGCAGTTCTTC.

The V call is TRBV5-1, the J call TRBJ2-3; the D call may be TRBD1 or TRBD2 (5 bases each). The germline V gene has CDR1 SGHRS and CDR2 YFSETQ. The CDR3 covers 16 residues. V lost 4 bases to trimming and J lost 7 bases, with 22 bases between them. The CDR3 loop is CASSPLVGTRRYTQYF. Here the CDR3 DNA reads TGCGCCAGCAGCCCCCTAGTAGGGACCAGACGATATACGCAGTATTTT.